The 2 T cell receptor beta chains below all came from one sample that was sequenced in a study of tumor and adjacent non-tumor tissue in lung cancer (dated by TCRdb to the late 2010s). Library creation used multiplex PCR. Data came from an Illumina HiSeq 2500. Following protocols modified from ARM-PCR, the researchers constructed TCRbeta libraries through three rounds of nested PCR with primers (Table S4). TCRdb handled the public reads itself, with Q25 trimming in fastp and clone calling in MiXCR, and kept productive beta chains. Rows matching on CDR3 protein sequence are summarized as one entry with the most common DNA and genes. Across this sample there are 110,000 or so distinct CDR3 sequences, with about 61% seen only once. The ten largest make up around 20% of the sample. Bulk unsorted tissue served as the source for RNA extraction, and RNA quality was assessed using a NanoDrop ND-1000 and an Agilent 2100. For the normal lung samples, distant non-tumor tissue was collected more than 3 cm away from the tumor edge.

Sequencing used distant non-tumor lung tissue. Receptors originate from a man between 60 and 75 years old with non-small cell lung cancer.

Concerning this clonotype: One junction end disagrees with the germline gene, perhaps due to a read error. This sequence joins TRBV11-2 and TRBJ2-5; tentatively, D is TRBD1 or TRBD2 (5 bases each). The length of the CDR3 is 14 residues. Germline-derived CDR1 and CDR2 are SGHAT and FQNNGV. In DNA form, the CDR3 reads TGTGCCAGCAGCTCCGACAGAACTTGGGAGATCCAGTACTTC. It specifies CASSSDRTWEIQYF.

The chain carries TRBV5-1 and TRBJ2-3, with D uncertain. CDR3 size: 14 residues. The V end was cut by 0 bases, the J end by 2 bases, with 7 bases between. CDR1 is SGHRS and CDR2 is YFSETQ in the germline V gene. The chain's CDR3 is CASSLGRNTDTQYF. In DNA, the CDR3 is TGCGCCAGCAGCTTGGGACGCAACACAGATACGCAGTATTTT.